This paragraph reports one T cell receptor beta chain. The antigen is not known. The authors ran the assay at deep level. TCRdb's table, derived via immunoSEQ multiplex PCR, lists solely in-frame clones and lacks some. The table has 2 million to 2.5 million clones, about nine tenths seen once. The record originates from a study of shared clonotypes between healthy human individuals. From CD4+ cells came CD45RA+ naive and CD45RA-negative memory subsets. The study, taken as a whole, reports: Naive subsets typically showed greater estimated richness than memory subsets.

This TCR derives from a man aged 18 to 35 in good health. Some clones in this sample may be carry-over from other donors' samples. The sequenced sample was naive CD4+ T cells from PBMCs. Indicated subset: CD45RA+ positively selected.

In DNA, the CDR3 is TGTGCCAGCAGCTTGGCTGGCAGCCCACCCTCCTACGAGCAGTACTTC. Protein product: CASSLAGSPPSYEQYF. The rearrangement uses TRBV5-5 and TRBJ2-7; D call uncertain. Germline V CDR1 and CDR2: SGHKS, YYEKEE (reference sequence). V dropped 0 bases and J dropped 0 bases, with 13 bases sitting between them. This CDR3 has 16 amino acids.